Given below is one T cell receptor beta chain in context. Its antigen remains undetermined. No base quality information exists; no much larger clone differs at one position. V is shortened by 5 bases, J by 2 bases, and the region joining them spans 14 bases. The germline V gene sets CDR1 to MGHDK and CDR2 to SYGVNS. The CDR3 goes from the cysteine to the phenylalanine over 15 residues. Kept here is only the CDR3 DNA, which spans 45 bases and is read in frame from base 1. The collaborating institutions used their own protocols to collect whole blood in K2EDTA tubes. Collaborator samples were shipped for TCRbeta analysis as frozen whole blood, isolated PBMCs, or DNA extracted from either sample type. The record originates from a study of blood T cell repertoires in COVID-19 (TCRdb year 2020). Study-wide context: Samples from collaborators originated in the United States, Italy and Spain and spanned both the acute and convalescent phases of COVID-19. The material from the prospective study consisted of cDNA or gDNA derived from T cells, B-cell-depleted T cells, or PBMCs. Deeply sampled blood TCRbeta repertoires from subjects exposed to, actively infected with, or recovered from COVID-19 were included in the dataset. The repertoires were made available in a free public database intended to serve as a resource for research on the immune response to SARS-CoV-2. Samples came from the ongoing ImmuneRACE study (first 160 participants) plus 1,254 subjects from 6 global collaborators. The sample metadata nearly always contained a de-identified subject ID, COVID-19 status, age in years and sex. HLA class I and class II types, where available, came from metadata supplied by the sample provider rather than from assay-based typing.

TCRbeta CDR3 regions were amplified from genomic DNA by means of the immunoSEQ Assay, a bias-controlled multiplex PCR. Per the authors' processing: The number of nucleated cells in each sample was estimated from the amplification of reference gene primers within the assay. To quantify the absolute abundance of each unique TCRbeta CDR3 rearrangement, sequence reads were collapsed and filtered. For each sample, productive Simpson clonality was calculated as the square root of Simpson's diversity index over productive rearrangements. In its TCRdb copy, this immuneACCESS table keeps in-frame sequences only and misses some clones. Where compared with another copy, unresolved V genes explain less than half of these, and the others have no known cause. The DNA gave D and trimming, while V, J and clone size come from that table. In all, the sample holds approximately 170,000 clones, and around 80% of those were seen once. 9.5% to 15% of the sample comes from the top ten.

The research as a whole found: How much clinical and demographic metadata was included differed by source and by participant, and the metadata was provided uncurated.

The sequencing input was peripheral blood. Recombination joined TRBV25-1 with TRBJ2-3; TRBD1 is a weak D gene call, 5 bases matching. This TCR came from a woman aged 45 to 65 with acute or convalescent COVID-19. CDR3 protein: CASSSHQGPTDTQYF. The base sequence is TGTGCCAGCAGTTCCCACCAGGGCCCCACAGATACGCAGTATTTT.